This entry lists 4 T cell receptor beta chains sequenced from one sample in a study of cytomegalovirus exposure and HLA in healthy donors. PCR employed 60 Vbeta and 13 Jbeta primers. Profiling relied on immunoSEQ multiplex PCR, and the TCRdb table lists in-frame clones only, not all of them. Of about 94,000 clones listed, around 82% are singletons. Sequences were obtained from PBMCs. The receptor set was obtained from a woman in her sixties or seventies in good health and CMV-seronegative.

The CDR3 reads CASSQRVSGISYEQYF. The CDR3 DNA reads as TGTGCCAGCAGCCAGAGGGTGTCGGGGATCTCCTACGAGCAGTACTTC. The chain is built from TRBV13 and TRBJ2-7; possibly TRBD2 for D (5 bases). This CDR3 region has 16 residues. Germline assignment: CDR1 PRHDT and CDR2 FYEKMQ (reference sequence). Between the trimmed V and J ends, which lost 5 bases and 0 bases, there was a span of 17 bases.

The chain is built from TRBV10-3 and TRBJ1-3, with 9 bases aligning to TRBD1. This CDR3 has 14 residues. V shed 6 bases, J shed 2 bases, and the junction held 2 bases outside the gene matches. Germline values: CDR1 ENHRY, CDR2 SYGVKD. The CDR3 sequence is CAIRGDRAGNTIYF. The DNA for the CDR3 is TGTGCCATCAGAGGGGACAGGGCTGGAAACACCATATATTTT.

In nucleotides, the CDR3 is TGTGCCAGCAGTTTAAGGGGGCTAGGGACAGGGGGCGCCTATGGCTACACCTTC. As protein: CASSLRGLGTGGAYGYTF. The genes are TRBV27 and TRBJ1-2; TRBD1 matches 12 bases. With V trimmed by 2 bases and J by 4 bases, 11 bases remained unmatched. Germline values: CDR1 MNHEY, CDR2 SMNVEV (reference sequence). The CDR3 contains 18 residues.

Note on this clone: No DNA is shown, since the ends of the CDR3 on it are uncertain; the CDR3 is the one TCRdb lists. The V and J genes are TRBV28 and TRBJ1-4; TRBD1 reflects the table's D call only, with no check against the DNA. The CDR3 has 15 residues if both end residues are counted. Germline V gene lookup returns CDR1 MDHEN and CDR2 SYDVKM. The CDR3 spells CASSFLAGAEEKLFF.